This is a list of T cell receptor beta chains from one sample in a study of blood T cell repertoires in COVID-19. The method was immunoSEQ multiplex PCR; TCRdb's version includes in-frame clones alone and lacks a portion of them. The table shows around 150,000 clones, with over 65% occurring only once. The sample was peripheral blood. These receptor sequences come from a man aged 55 to 69 with acute or convalescent COVID-19. CDR3s include the opening cysteine and the closing phenylalanine or tryptophan. D genes are given only for firm matches. The listing skips clone size in some rows; elsewhere it reads once, few, many or a size class.

abundance	d_gene	v_gene	j_gene	CDR3nt	CDR3aa
once	-	TRBV5-6	TRBJ1-3	TGTGCCAGCAGCTTGACCGGTGGGCCGGCGGGAAACACCATATATTTT	CASSLTGGPAGNTIYF
-	-	TRBV11-2	TRBJ2-1	TGTGCCAGCAGCTTAACCGGTAGGGGAACCTACAATGAGCAGTTCTTC	CASSLTGRGTYNEQFF
-	TRBD1	TRBV4-2	TRBJ1-4	TGTGCCAGCAGGGGGACAGTTAATGAAAAACTGTTTTTT	CASRGTVNEKLFF
-	TRBD2	TRBV7-7	TRBJ2-1	TGTGCCAGCAGCCAATCTTTAGGGACTAGCGGGGCCGATGAGCAGTTCTTC	CASSQSLGTSGADEQFF
-	TRBD1	TRBV2	TRBJ2-2	TGTGCCAGCAGGGACAGGGAGACCGGGGAGCTGTTTTTT	CASRDRETGELFF
-	-	TRBV5-4	TRBJ1-1	TGTGCCAGCAGCCTCGGGTCCTTGAACACTGAAGCTTTCTTT	CASSLGSLNTEAFF
-	-	TRBV2	TRBJ1-4	TGTGCCAGCAGTGAAGGATTCGGGGGTAATGAAAAACTGTTTTTT	CASSEGFGGNEKLFF
once	-	TRBV7-3	TRBJ1-6	TGTGCCAGCAGCTCGGGACACCAGAATTCACCCCTCCACTTT	CASSSGHQNSPLHF
-	-	TRBV24-1	TRBJ2-1	TGTGCCACCAGTGATGCGGGGGCCAACTACAATGAGCAGTTCTTC	CATSDAGANYNEQFF
-	-	TRBV6-2/TRBV6-3	TRBJ1-6	TGTGCCAGCAGTTACCGCACGGGTAATTCACCCCTCCACTTT	CASSYRTGNSPLHF
-	TRBD1	TRBV7-9	TRBJ2-2	TGTGCCAGCAGCATCCGGACAGGCCGGTCGGGCACCGGGGAGCTGTTTTTT	CASSIRTGRSGTGELFF
-	-	TRBV10-3	TRBJ1-4	TGTGCCATCAGTGTGGAGGGGGGGTTCTCAAAACTGTTTTTT	CAISVEGGFSKLFF
-	-	TRBV7-3	TRBJ1-2	TGTGCCAGCAGCTTAGGGGGGTCGAACTATGGCTACACCTTC	CASSLGGSNYGYTF
-	TRBD1	TRBV19	TRBJ2-5	TGTGCCAGTAGTATAGGAGGGACAGGAGACACTCAAGAGACCCAGTACTTC	CASSIGGTGDTQETQYF
-	-	TRBV7-2	TRBJ1-5	TGTGCCAGCAGCTTAATTCCAGGGGTTGAGCAGCCCCAGCATTTT	CASSLIPGVEQPQHF
-	TRBD1	TRBV6-5	TRBJ2-7	TGTGCCAGCGAACTATCAACAGGGGGCTACGAGCAGTACTTC	CASELSTGGYEQYF
-	TRBD1	TRBV27	TRBJ1-1	TGTGCCAGCAGGGCGACAGGGATTAACACTGAAGCTTTCTTT	CASRATGINTEAFF
-	-	TRBV30	TRBJ1-2	TGTGCCTGGGACAGGAGCCACTATGGCTACACCTTC	CAWDRSHYGYTF
-	-	TRBV25-1	TRBJ1-4	TGTGCCAGCAGTCAGGCTGCCCGAAATGAAAAACTGTTTTTT	CASSQAARNEKLFF
-	TRBD1	TRBV9	TRBJ2-7	TGTGCCAGCAGCTATGGACAGGGGGCCCCCTACGAGCAGTACTTC	CASSYGQGAPYEQYF
-	TRBD1	TRBV4-3	TRBJ1-2	TGCGCCAGCAGCCATATAGGACAGGGAGATGGCTACACCTTC	CASSHIGQGDGYTF
-	-	TRBV6-5	TRBJ2-7	TGTGCCAGCAGTTACGGTCTTCAGGGTCCCGACGAGCAGTACTTC	CASSYGLQGPDEQYF